This passage covers 18 T cell receptor beta chains from one sample sequenced in a study of cytomegalovirus exposure and HLA in healthy donors. The primer mix had 60 Vbeta and 13 Jbeta primers. TCRdb's table, derived via immunoSEQ multiplex PCR, lists solely in-frame clones and lacks some. The data show 180,000 or so clones, around four fifths seen once. Sequences were obtained from PBMCs. Receptors originate from a female donor in good health and CMV-seronegative.

The chain links TRBV28 to TRBJ2-5; a weak D match, TRBD2 (7 bases). Germline V gene lookup returns CDR1 MDHEN and CDR2 SYDVKM. V lost 7 bases to trimming and J lost 5 bases, with 20 bases between them. The length of the CDR3 is 15 residues. The CDR3 coding sequence is TGTGCCAGCAAAGGCTGGGGGGCCGGGGGGGAGACCCAGTACTTC. It codes for CASKGWGAGGETQYF.

The rearrangement uses TRBV7-2 and TRBJ2-6; D gene ambiguous. The CDR3 consists of 14 residues. Germline values: CDR1 SGHTA, CDR2 FQGNSA. Trimming took 1 base from V and 1 from J, leaving 2 bases between them. DNA of the CDR3: TGTGCCAGCAGCTTAGTATCTGGGGCCAACGTCCTGACTTTC. The encoded protein is CASSLVSGANVLTF.

The CDR3: CASSPEVPYGYTF. CDR3 bases: TGTGCCAGCTCACCTGAGGTACCCTATGGCTACACCTTC. The rearrangement joins TRBV18 to TRBJ1-2; D gene ambiguous. CDR1 and CDR2 from the germline V gene are KGHSH and LQKENI. V lost 3 bases and J lost 4, with 9 bases in between. The CDR3 has 13 residues.

V is TRBV7-6 and J is TRBJ2-7, with 7 bases that match TRBD1. With 4 bases clipped from V and 5 bases from J, the junction kept 8 bases outside the gene matches. Per the germline V gene, CDR1 is SGHVS and CDR2 is FNYEAQ. There are 14 residues in the CDR3. The CDR3 region has the DNA TGTGCCAGCAGCTCGAGGCAGGGGGAAAACGAGCAGTACTTC. Translated: CASSSRQGENEQYF.

This chain links TRBV10-3 with TRBJ2-5; 7 bases map to TRBD1. The J call may be faulty, since TRBJ2-7 better matches the DNA end. The germline V gene encodes CDR1 ENHRY and CDR2 SYGVKD. There are 12 residues in the CDR3. CDR3 nucleotide sequence: TGTGCCAGTGGGACAGAATCCTACGAGCAGTACTTC. It encodes CASGTESYEQYF.

This chain joins TRBV14 and TRBJ2-1; maybe TRBD1 (5 bases). The V end lost 6 bases, the J end lost 7 bases, and 13 bases lay between the germline ends. The CDR3 is 13 amino acids. Germline CDR1 reads SGHDN; CDR2 reads FVKESK. Here the CDR3 reads CASRNQGGNEQFF. Written as DNA, the CDR3 is TGTGCCAGCAGGAACCAGGGTGGAAATGAGCAGTTCTTC.

This clone was detected once. The chain employs TRBV4-1 and TRBJ2-5, with 11 positions matching TRBD2. Germline-derived CDR1 and CDR2 are MGHRA and YSYEKL. The CDR3 has 17 amino acids. The V segment lost 0 bases and the J segment 5 bases; nucleotides outside the gene matches: 8. CDR3 nucleotides: TGCGCCAGCAGCCAAGAAACTAGCGGGAGAAACCGGGAGACCCAGTACTTC. Its translation: CASSQETSGRNRETQYF.

The rearrangement joins TRBV5-1 to TRBJ1-4, with 10 bases identical to TRBD1. Looked up from germline, CDR1 is SGHRS and CDR2 is YFSETQ. The CDR3 has 15 residues. Unmatched junction bases numbered 8, after V lost 4 bases and J lost 8 bases. CDR3 sequence reads: CASSLGDRGGEKLFF. As DNA, the CDR3 is TGCGCCAGCAGCCTCGGGGACAGGGGAGGAGAAAAACTGTTTTTT. Based on the CDR3 plus reference TRBV5-1 and TRBJ1-4, the full variable domain is KAGVTQTPRYLIKTRGQQVTLSCSPISGHRSVSWYQQTPGQGLQFLFEYFSETQRNKGNFPGRFSGRQFSNSRSEMNVSTLELGDSALYLCASSLGDRGGEKLFFGSGTQLSVL.

The chain combines TRBV29-1 with TRBJ2-7; TRBD1 aligns across 7 bases. CDR3 size: 14 residues. V lost 0 bases to trimming and J lost 2 bases; unmatched junction nucleotides: 4. Per the germline V gene, CDR1 is SQVTM and CDR2 is ANQGSEA. The DNA of the CDR3 is TGCAGCGTTGAAGACCGGGACAGAGCCTACGAGCAGTACTTC. Its protein product is CSVEDRDRAYEQYF.

The V gene is TRBV7-9, the J gene TRBJ1-1; 7 positions agree with TRBD1. Germline V lookup: CDR1 SEHNR, CDR2 FQNEAQ (reference sequence). The CDR3 sequence is 14 residues long. V lost 5 bases to trimming and J lost 3 bases; unmatched junction nucleotides: 6. CDR3 coding DNA: TGTGCCAGCAGCCTAGACAGGGTAGACACTGAAGCTTTCTTT. It yields the protein CASSLDRVDTEAFF.

The CDR3 loop reads CASSVDRGTEAFF. The CDR3 region has the DNA TGTGCCAGCAGCGTGGACAGGGGCACTGAAGCTTTCTTT. The rearrangement links TRBV9 to TRBJ1-1; the match to TRBD1 covers 9 bases. V gave up 2 bases and J gave up 4 bases; unmatched junction bases: 0. The CDR3 spans 13 residues. Germline V gene data show CDR1 as SGDLS and CDR2 as YYNGEE.

This rearrangement joins TRBV28 to TRBJ2-1, with D maybe TRBD2 (5 bases). The ends were cut back, 3 bases at V and 7 bases at J, with 19 bases in the middle. The CDR3 runs 16 residues. Germline V CDR1 and CDR2: MDHEN, SYDVKM. The CDR3 protein is CASSLISVDWGNEQFF. The CDR3, as DNA: TGTGCCAGCAGTTTGATTAGCGTGGACTGGGGAAATGAGCAGTTCTTC. Supplemented by reference TRBV28 and TRBJ2-1, the full variable domain reads DVKVTQSSRYLVKRTGEKVFLECVQDMDHENMFWYRQDPGLGLRLIYFSYDVKMKEKGDIPEGYSVSREKKERFSLILESASTNQTSMYLCASSLISVDWGNEQFFGPGTRLTVL.

V and J are TRBV6-4 and TRBJ1-2; possible D gene TRBD1, 6 bases. Germline values: CDR1 MRHNA, CDR2 SNTAGT. The CDR3 spans 14 residues. Trimming left V 0 bases short and J 3 bases short, with 8 bases between. The CDR3 spells CASSDSGGDYGYTF. The CDR3 DNA reads TGTGCCAGCAGTGACTCAGGGGGTGACTATGGCTACACCTTC.

The chain uses TRBV4-1 and TRBJ2-3; no firm D call. CDR3 size: 14 residues. Germline V gene sequence: CDR1 MGHRA, CDR2 YSYEKL. Trimming pared 4 bases from V and 2 bases from J, leaving 10 bases between. CDR3 amino acids: CASSLVRPTDTQYF. The CDR3 coding sequence is TGCGCCAGCAGCCTAGTCAGGCCCACAGATACGCAGTATTTT.

The chain recombines TRBV9 with TRBJ2-1, with D perhaps matching TRBD2 (5 bases). Germline V gene lookup returns CDR1 SGDLS and CDR2 YYNGEE. Trimming cost V 2 bases and J 4 bases, with 10 bases left between them. This CDR3 has 14 residues. The CDR3 DNA follows: TGTGCCAGCAGCGTCGCGGGCGTATACAATGAGCAGTTCTTC. Protein: CASSVAGVYNEQFF.

This chain connects TRBV19 to TRBJ2-5; TRBD2 is a possible D gene (6 bases). Trimming shortened V by 2 bases and J by 5 bases, and 9 bases separated the two germline ends. This CDR3 has 13 amino acids. Germline lookup yields CDR1 LNHDA and CDR2 SQIVND (reference sequence). The CDR3 bases are TGTGCCAGTAGTATATCGGGAGAGGAGACCCAGTACTTC. This codes for CASSISGEETQYF.

The genes are TRBV9 and TRBJ1-1, with D unresolved. The germline gives CDR1 SGDLS, CDR2 YYNGEE. Between the trimmed V and J ends, which lost 2 bases and 0 bases, there was a span of 5 bases. The CDR3 spans 13 residues. The DNA of the CDR3 is TGTGCCAGCAGCGTCCAGATGAACACTGAAGCTTTCTTT. This translates into CASSVQMNTEAFF.

V is TRBV30 and J is TRBJ1-1; possibly TRBD1 for D (5 bases). CDR1 is GTSNPN and CDR2 is SVGIG in the germline V gene (reference sequence). Trimming took off 7 bases at V and 4 bases at J, with 16 bases between the two ends. The CDR3 totals 13 residues. The CDR3 nucleotides are TGTGCCTCCCGGGGGGGGGAAGGCACTGAAGCTTTCTTT. Protein sequence: CASRGGEGTEAFF.